This is a list of T cell receptor beta chains from one sample in a study of identical twins. TCRdb fed the 5' RACE reads into MiXCR, producing one record per CDR3 protein. In the table there are fewer than 250,000 distinct CDR3 sequences, approximately 8% of which are singletons. The sample was also reused in another study, on yellow fever vaccine responses in identical twins.

The material sequenced was CD8+ T cells sorted from blood. The receptors were gathered from a young woman in good health. Each CDR3 is given with its conserved first and last residue. Fields, in order: CDR3 DNA, CDR3 protein, V gene, clone size, J gene, CDR3 length, D gene. The D gene is left open where the match is weak. Not every row has a clone size; where given, it reads once, few, many or a size class.

TGCAGCGTGGCATCAGGGGGGGACTACAATGAGCAGTTCTTC,CSVASGGDYNEQFF,TRBV29-1,many,TRBJ2-1,14,-
TGCAGCGTTGCCCAGGGTTCCGAGCAGTACTTC,CSVAQGSEQYF,TRBV29-1,few,TRBJ2-7,11,-
TGTGCCAGCAGTTTATTTGTGAGCTCCTATAATTCACCCCTCCACTTT,CASSLFVSSYNSPLHF,TRBV12-3/TRBV12-4,many,TRBJ1-6,16,-
TGTGCCAGCACCGGGGACAGGGGCGAAAAACTGTTTTTT,CASTGDRGEKLFF,TRBV2,-,TRBJ1-4,13,TRBD1
TGTGCCAGCAGCTTAATCCTAGCGGCAGATACGCAGTATTTT,CASSLILAADTQYF,TRBV7-6,few,TRBJ2-3,14,TRBD2
TGCTGTGCTAGAGACGTGACCGGGCTAGCCTACAATGAGCAGTTCTTC,CCARDVTGLAYNEQFF,TRBV20-1,-,TRBJ2-1,16,-
TGTGCCAGCAGCCACCGGGACAGCTCTGGAAACACCATATATTTT,CASSHRDSSGNTIYF,TRBV11-2,many,TRBJ1-3,15,TRBD1
TGCAGCGTTGAAGGCAGGGAAGGCTACACCTTC,CSVEGREGYTF,TRBV29-1,-,TRBJ1-2,11,-
TGTGCCAGCAGCTTAGCGCTGGCCAGGGCCCAGAACACCGGGGAGCTGTTTTTT,CASSLALARAQNTGELFF,TRBV7-7,-,TRBJ2-2,18,-
TGTGCCAGCAGCTTAGAAACCGCAACTAATGAAAAACTGTTTTTT,CASSLETATNEKLFF,TRBV11-3,-,TRBJ1-4,15,-
TGTGCCAGCAGCTTAGGGTTAGGGGGTCACACTGAAGCTTTCTTT,CASSLGLGGHTEAFF,TRBV7-6,few,TRBJ1-1,15,-
TGTGCCAGCAGGTTCCTAGCGGGAGGTACCTATGAGCAGTTCTTC,CASRFLAGGTYEQFF,TRBV28,-,TRBJ2-1,15,TRBD2
TGCAGTGCTAGAGATCTCGGCGGGAGTAGGTACGAGCAGTACTTC,CSARDLGGSRYEQYF,TRBV20-1,-,TRBJ2-7,15,TRBD2
TGTGCCAGCAGTGAACTAGCGGGAGGCGAGCAGTACTTC,CASSELAGGEQYF,TRBV2,many,TRBJ2-7,13,TRBD2
TGTGCCAGCAGTCCGGGGACTAGCGGGAGTAAGGAGACCCAGTACTTC,CASSPGTSGSKETQYF,TRBV27,-,TRBJ2-5,16,TRBD2
TGTGCCAGCAGCTTAGACCGGACGGGGCGTCGCAATGAGCAGTTCTTC,CASSLDRTGRRNEQFF,TRBV7-8,-,TRBJ2-1,16,-
TGCGCCAGCAGCCTCACGGGACTAGCGGGAGGGCTTTCCTACAATGAGCAGTTCTTC,CASSLTGLAGGLSYNEQFF,TRBV5-1,-,TRBJ2-1,19,TRBD2
TGTGCCAGCAGCTTAGGCAGGGGCGAGCAGTACTTC,CASSLGRGEQYF,TRBV7-9,many,TRBJ2-7,12,-
TGTGCCAGCAGCACAGCTGGGGAGCTGTTTTTT,CASSTAGELFF,TRBV12-3/TRBV12-4,many,TRBJ2-2,11,-
TGTGCCAGCAGTGAATGGTGGGGGGATTCTGGGGCCAACGTCCTGACTTTC,CASSEWWGDSGANVLTF,TRBV2,-,TRBJ2-6,17,-
TGTGCCAGCAGCTCCGGGCAGGTCAATCAGCCCCAGCATTTT,CASSSGQVNQPQHF,TRBV7-8,many,TRBJ1-5,14,-
TGTGCCAGCAGCCTGACAGGGTTGGGGGAAAAACTGTTTTTT,CASSLTGLGEKLFF,TRBV12-3/TRBV12-4,many,TRBJ1-4,14,TRBD1
TGTGCCAGCAGCTTTACAGGGAGTTACAATGAGCAGTTCTTC,CASSFTGSYNEQFF,TRBV7-8,few,TRBJ2-1,14,-
TGCAGTGCTACCGGACAGGGCAAACCCTACGAGCAGTACTTC,CSATGQGKPYEQYF,TRBV20-1,-,TRBJ2-7,14,TRBD1